This entry lists 16 T cell receptor beta chains sequenced from one sample in a study of graft-versus-host responses after intestinal transplantation. No antigen has been assigned to these receptors. Produced via immunoSEQ multiplex PCR; TCRdb's table is partial and in-frame only. The sample shows about 96,000 clones, roughly 92% of them seen only once. Sequencing was performed on unstimulated CD4+ T cells sorted from spleen or lymph node cells, taken before intestinal transplant. All receptors come from a human donor who received an intestinal transplant.

The rearrangement uses TRBV19 and TRBJ2-3; 8 bases line up with TRBD1. The trim removed 5 bases at V and 4 bases at J, leaving 5 bases unmatched. Germline V gene lookup returns CDR1 LNHDA and CDR2 SQIVND (reference sequence). This CDR3 region has 14 residues. The CDR3 loop reads CASSSAGGPDTQYF. The CDR3 DNA reads as TGTGCCAGTAGTTCGGCAGGGGGCCCAGATACGCAGTATTTT.

The rearrangement joins TRBV10-1 to TRBJ2-7, with D maybe TRBD1 (6 bases). Germline loops: CDR1 WNHNN, CDR2 SYGVQD (reference sequence). The CDR3 sequence is 14 residues long. Trimming removed 8 bases from V and 3 bases from J, with 17 bases in between. The CDR3 sequence: CASERGIRLYEQYF. The CDR3 region has the DNA TGCGCCAGCGAAAGGGGGATACGACTCTACGAGCAGTACTTC.

The chain joins TRBV19 to TRBJ1-2; a weak D match, TRBD1 (5 bases). This CDR3 comprises 14 residues. Germline V gene data show CDR1 as LNHDA and CDR2 as SQIVND (reference sequence). V lost 5 bases and J lost 8, with 18 bases in between. The CDR3 is CASSWDFPEEGYTF. In nucleotides, the CDR3 is TGTGCCAGTAGTTGGGACTTCCCTGAGGAGGGCTACACCTTC. Using reference TRBV19 and TRBJ1-2 for the parts outside the CDR3, the full variable domain is DGGITQSPKYLFRKEGQNVTLSCEQNLNHDAMYWYRQDPGQGLRLIYYSQIVNDFQKGDIAEGYSVSREKKESFPLTVTSAQKNPTAFYLCASSWDFPEEGYTFGSGTRLTVV.

Of note for this clone: Other DNA sequences from this sample encode an identical CDR3 as well. This chain connects TRBV11-2 to TRBJ2-7, with a tentative D call TRBD1 (6 bases). CDR1 is SGHAT and CDR2 is FQNNGV in the germline V gene. V lost 1 base to trimming and J lost 2 bases, with 9 bases between them. The CDR3 is 14 amino acids. The CDR3, as DNA: TGTGCCAGCAGCTTAGCAGGGGAAGCCTACGAGCAGTACTTC. It is translated as CASSLAGEAYEQYF.

The chain couples TRBV4-3 to TRBJ2-1, with D possibly being TRBD1 (5 bases). CDR1 is LGHNA and CDR2 is YSLEER in the germline V gene. CDR3 length: 14 amino acids. The V end was cut by 0 bases, the J end by 4 bases, with 7 bases between. Here the CDR3 reads CASSQDQGYNEQFF. CDR3 DNA sequence: TGCGCCAGCAGCCAAGATCAGGGTTACAATGAGCAGTTCTTC.

CDR3 region: CASRRTGSGNTIYF. For the CDR3, the DNA is TGTGCCAGCAGGAGAACAGGGTCTGGAAACACCATATATTTT. The J gene is TRBJ1-3, the V gene TRBV28; tentatively, D is TRBD1 (6 bases). The CDR3 has 14 amino acids. The germline V and J ends were trimmed by 6 bases and 1 base, with 10 bases remaining between them. Germline V lookup: CDR1 MDHEN, CDR2 SYDVKM.

The CDR3 DNA is TGTGCCAGCAGTCGTCAGTTGACCGGGGAGCTGTTTTTT. Translated: CASSRQLTGELFF. V usage is TRBV6-6 and J usage is TRBJ2-2, with no clear D. The germline V gene encodes CDR1 MNHNY and CDR2 SVGAGI (reference sequence). V lost 5 bases and J 5 bases, leaving 9 bases between the germline ends. The CDR3 length is 13 residues.

V is TRBV27 and J is TRBJ1-2; D may be TRBD1 (6 bases). This CDR3 is 16 amino acids long. V lost 4 bases and J lost 3, with 18 bases in between. The germline CDR1 and CDR2 sequences are MNHEY and SMNVEV (reference sequence). The DNA for the CDR3 is TGTGCCAGCAGTTATGACAGGTCGGGCTTGTACTATGGCTACACCTTC. This gives the protein CASSYDRSGLYYGYTF.

The genes are TRBV18 and TRBJ2-7, with 11 bases aligning to TRBD2. The V and J ends lost 2 bases and 6 bases, in that order; junction bases with no gene match: 12. CDR1 is KGHSH, CDR2 LQKENI, per germline. The CDR3 sequence is 17 residues long. As DNA, the CDR3 is TGTGCCAGCTCACCAAATATCGGGCTAGCGGGAGGTCTCGAGCAGTACTTC. Amino acid sequence: CASSPNIGLAGGLEQYF.

This clone has just one count. V gene TRBV6-5 combines with J gene TRBJ2-3; TRBD2 agrees at 10 bases. The germline V gene encodes CDR1 MNHEY and CDR2 SVGAGI. J lost 6 bases, V lost 5 bases, and 2 bases had no gene match. The CDR3 spans 13 residues. CDR3 in amino acids: CASSSGRADTQYF. DNA for the CDR3: TGTGCCAGCAGTAGCGGGAGGGCCGATACGCAGTATTTT.

This rearrangement joins TRBV19 to TRBJ1-5; a possible D gene is TRBD1 (6 bases). Trimming shortened V by 7 bases and J by 3 bases, and 19 bases separated the two germline ends. The germline V gene encodes CDR1 LNHDA and CDR2 SQIVND (reference sequence). This CDR3 is 16 amino acids long. The CDR3 is CASTTPQGWVNQPQHF. The CDR3 nucleotides read TGTGCCAGTACCACCCCCCAGGGGTGGGTCAATCAGCCCCAGCATTTT.

The CDR3 nucleotides read TGTGCCAGCAGCCAAGGAGGGTTAGGAGAGACCCAGTACTTC. This translates into CASSQGGLGETQYF. This chain joins TRBV14 and TRBJ2-5, with D possibly TRBD2 on 5 matching bases. Per the germline V gene, CDR1 is SGHDN and CDR2 is FVKESK. Trimming pared 1 base from V and 4 bases from J, leaving 10 bases between. This CDR3 is 14 amino acids long.

This rearrangement joins TRBV5-4 to TRBJ2-6; 7 nucleotides match TRBD2. With 9 bases clipped from V and 0 bases from J, the junction kept 3 bases outside the gene matches. The CDR3 is 14 residues long. CDR1 SGHNT and CDR2 YYREEE come from the germline V gene (reference sequence). The CDR3: CATREDSGANVLTF. CDR3 bases: TGTGCCACCCGGGAGGACTCTGGGGCCAACGTCCTGACTTTC.

The J gene is TRBJ1-2, the V gene TRBV9, with unresolved D. CDR3 length: 15 residues. Looked up from germline, CDR1 is SGDLS and CDR2 is YYNGEE. With 3 bases removed from V and 7 bases from J, the gap between germline ends came to 19 bases. Here the CDR3 DNA reads TGTGCCAGCAGCGCCTCCGATTATACGTCGGGTGGCTACACCTTC. Its protein is CASSASDYTSGGYTF.

The chain combines TRBV4-1 with TRBJ2-1, with 11 nucleotides matching TRBD2. V lost 1 base and J lost 8; bases outside the gene matches: 10. Germline CDR1 and CDR2: MGHRA and YSYEKL. There are 17 residues in the CDR3. The CDR3 sequence: CASSQGLAGRDPHEQFF. CDR3 sequence (DNA): TGCGCCAGCAGCCAAGGACTAGCGGGGCGGGACCCCCATGAGCAGTTCTTC.

CDR3 sequence: CASSILGGETQYF. The CDR3 bases are TGTGCCAGTAGTATCTTGGGGGGGGAGACCCAGTACTTC. The rearrangement links TRBV19 to TRBJ2-5; the match to TRBD2 covers 7 bases. In germline, CDR1 is LNHDA, CDR2 SQIVND (reference sequence). J lost 5 bases, V lost 3 bases, and 3 bases had no gene match. The CDR3 extends over 13 amino acids. Supplemented by reference TRBV19 and TRBJ2-5, the full variable domain reads DGGITQSPKYLFRKEGQNVTLSCEQNLNHDAMYWYRQDPGQGLRLIYYSQIVNDFQKGDIAEGYSVSREKKESFPLTVTSAQKNPTAFYLCASSILGGETQYFGPGTRLLVL.